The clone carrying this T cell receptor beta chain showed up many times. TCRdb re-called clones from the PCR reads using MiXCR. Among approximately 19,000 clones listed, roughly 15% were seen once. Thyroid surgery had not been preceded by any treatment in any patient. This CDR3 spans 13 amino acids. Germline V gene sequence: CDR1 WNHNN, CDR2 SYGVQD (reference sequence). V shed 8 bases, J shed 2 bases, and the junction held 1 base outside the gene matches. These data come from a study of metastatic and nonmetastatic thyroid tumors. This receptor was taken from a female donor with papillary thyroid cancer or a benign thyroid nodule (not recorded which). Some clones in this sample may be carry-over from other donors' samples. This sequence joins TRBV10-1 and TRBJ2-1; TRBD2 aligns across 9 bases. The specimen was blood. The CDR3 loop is CASSSGTYNEQFF. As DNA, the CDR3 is TGCGCCAGCTCTAGCGGGACCTACAATGAGCAGTTCTTC.